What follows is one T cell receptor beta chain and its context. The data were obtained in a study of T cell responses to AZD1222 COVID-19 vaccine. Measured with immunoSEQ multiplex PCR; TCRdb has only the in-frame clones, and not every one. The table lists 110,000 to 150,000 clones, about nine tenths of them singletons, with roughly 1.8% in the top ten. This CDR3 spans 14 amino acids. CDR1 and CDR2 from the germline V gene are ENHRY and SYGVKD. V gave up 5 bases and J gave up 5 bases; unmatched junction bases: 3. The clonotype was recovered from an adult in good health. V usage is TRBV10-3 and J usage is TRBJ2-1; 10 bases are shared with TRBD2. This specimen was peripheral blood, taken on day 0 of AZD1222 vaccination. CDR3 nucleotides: TGTGCCATCAGTAAACTAGCGGGAAACAATGAGCAGTTCTTC. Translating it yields CAISKLAGNNEQFF.